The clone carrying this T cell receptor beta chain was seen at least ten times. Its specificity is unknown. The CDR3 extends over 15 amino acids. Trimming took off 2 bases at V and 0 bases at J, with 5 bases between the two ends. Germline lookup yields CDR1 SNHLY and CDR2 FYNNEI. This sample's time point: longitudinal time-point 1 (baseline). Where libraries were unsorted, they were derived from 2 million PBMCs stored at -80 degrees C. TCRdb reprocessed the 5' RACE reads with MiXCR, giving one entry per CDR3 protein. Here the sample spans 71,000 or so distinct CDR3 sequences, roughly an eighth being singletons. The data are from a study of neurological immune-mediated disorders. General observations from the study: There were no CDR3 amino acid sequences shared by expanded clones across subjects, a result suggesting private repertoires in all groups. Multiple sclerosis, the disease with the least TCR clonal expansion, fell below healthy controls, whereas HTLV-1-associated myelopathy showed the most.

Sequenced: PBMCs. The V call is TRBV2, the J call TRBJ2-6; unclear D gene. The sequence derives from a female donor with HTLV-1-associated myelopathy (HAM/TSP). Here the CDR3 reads CASSEPSSGANVLTF. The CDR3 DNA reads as TGTGCCAGCAGTGAACCGAGCTCTGGGGCCAACGTCCTGACTTTC.